The clone carrying this TCR beta chain has a single count. The sample originates from a study of blood T cell repertoires in COVID-19. Study overall: Sites across the United States, Italy and Spain contributed samples from acute and convalescent COVID-19.

Original data processing: Amplification of reference gene primers provided the estimated nucleated cell counts. Only in-frame clones appear in the TCRdb table, and some are missing; sequencing was by immunoSEQ multiplex PCR. V, J and clone size are taken as reported in that table, and D and trimming were inferred from the DNA itself. In the table there are roughly 400,000 clones, roughly 89% of which are singletons. Per the germline V gene, CDR1 is MDHEN and CDR2 is SYDVKM. V gave up 5 bases and J gave up 2 bases; unmatched junction bases: 10. This CDR3 is 16 amino acids long. Two negative PCRs, clearance, or symptom resolution had been documented for recovered Cohort 3 donors.

The chain employs TRBV28 and TRBJ2-7; 9 bases fit TRBD1. Sequencing was performed on PBMCs or T cells enriched from blood (not recorded which). This clonotype originated in a woman in her twenties or thirties who had recovered from COVID-19. CDR3 sequence: CASSASGTGKTYEQYF. The DNA of the CDR3 is TGTGCCAGCAGTGCATCCGGGACAGGGAAGACCTACGAGCAGTACTTC.